This entry lists 21 T cell receptor beta chains sequenced from one sample in a study of cytomegalovirus exposure and HLA in healthy donors. The primer mix had 60 Vbeta and 13 Jbeta primers. Assay: immunoSEQ multiplex PCR; the TCRdb copy retains only in-frame clones and omits some. This repertoire shows about 35,000 clones, 80% found once; its top ten account for roughly 5.6%. The sequenced sample was PBMCs. The receptors stem from a male donor in good health and CMV-seronegative.

This chain connects TRBV19 to TRBJ2-7, with D possibly being TRBD1 (6 bases). In germline, CDR1 is LNHDA, CDR2 SQIVND (reference sequence). V dropped 4 bases and J dropped 3 bases, with 16 bases sitting between them. This CDR3 comprises 15 residues. The CDR3 sequence is CASSTPPGQNYEQYF. The CDR3 DNA follows: TGTGCCAGTAGTACGCCGCCGGGACAAAACTACGAGCAGTACTTC.

This chain links TRBV6-1 with TRBJ2-2, with 7 bases lining up with TRBD2. The CDR3 runs to 16 residues. Germline V gene sequence: CDR1 MNHNS, CDR2 SASEGT. After removal of 1 base from V and 6 bases from J, the junction contained 8 bases not matched to a gene. The CDR3 DNA reads TGTGCCAGCAGTGAAGGGACGGGGGGAGAGGCCGGGGAGCTGTTTTTT. It encodes CASSEGTGGEAGELFF.

V usage is TRBV9 and J usage is TRBJ1-3, with 7 bases that match TRBD1. V dropped 5 bases and J dropped 6; count of bases not matched to a gene: 8. In germline, CDR1 is SGDLS, CDR2 YYNGEE. The CDR3 runs 14 residues. DNA of the CDR3: TGTGCCAGCAGTGAAACCGGACAGGCAAACACCATATATTTT. This encodes CASSETGQANTIYF.

The gene calls are TRBV28 and TRBJ1-6; TRBD1 is a possible D gene (6 bases). Between the trimmed V and J ends, which lost 7 bases and 10 bases, there was a span of 20 bases. Germline values: CDR1 MDHEN, CDR2 SYDVKM. The CDR3 loop spans 15 amino acids. In nucleotides, the CDR3 is TGTGCCAGCACTACACGAAGGGGACAAGGGTCACCCCTCCACTTT. Its translation: CASTTRRGQGSPLHF.

The V gene is TRBV4-1, the J gene TRBJ1-5; 12 nucleotides match TRBD1. The V gene's germline CDR1 is MGHRA and CDR2 YSYEKL. Trimming cost V 4 bases and J 2 bases; bases outside gene matches: 15. The CDR3 has 20 amino acids. Written as DNA, the CDR3 is TGCGCCAGCAGCCCTTCCCCCGGGACAGGGGGCCGGGATGGCAATCAGCCCCAGCATTTT. It codes for CASSPSPGTGGRDGNQPQHF.

DNA for the CDR3: TGTGCCAGAAGCTTGTGCCGGGACAGTTACAATGAGCAGTTCTTC. Protein product: CARSLCRDSYNEQFF. The J gene is TRBJ2-1, the V gene TRBV5-3, with 7 bases lining up with TRBD1. TRBV5-3 qualifies as an ORF whose function is uncertain. Trimming at V came to 1 base and at J to 4 bases, leaving 5 bases not matched to a gene. The CDR3 is made up of 15 amino acids.

V gene TRBV11-2 combines with J gene TRBJ2-7, with 7 bases aligning to TRBD1. Trimming cost V 1 base and J 1 base; bases outside gene matches: 4. CDR1 is SGHAT and CDR2 is FQNNGV in the germline V gene. This CDR3 is built from 15 residues. CDR3 sequence (DNA): TGTGCCAGCAGCTTAGTCTGGGACAGTTCCTACGAGCAGTACTTC. As protein: CASSLVWDSSYEQYF. The whole variable domain, remainder taken from reference TRBV11-2 and TRBJ2-7, is EAGVAQSPRYKIIEKRQSVAFWCNPISGHATLYWYQQILGQGPKLLIQFQNNGVVDDSQLPKDRFSAERLKGVDSTLKIQPAKLEDSAVYLCASSLVWDSSYEQYFGPGTRLTVT.

The chain couples TRBV28 to TRBJ2-7; possibly TRBD1 for D (7 bases). This CDR3 has 12 amino acids. Germline loops: CDR1 MDHEN, CDR2 SYDVKM. The V gene lost 4 bases and the J gene lost 6 bases, with 10 bases spanning the gap. Here the CDR3 DNA reads TGTGCCAGCAGTTCGGAGGGGGCCGAGCAGTACTTC. Its translation: CASSSEGAEQYF. Together with reference TRBV28 and TRBJ2-7, the CDR3 gives the full variable domain: DVKVTQSSRYLVKRTGEKVFLECVQDMDHENMFWYRQDPGLGLRLIYFSYDVKMKEKGDIPEGYSVSREKKERFSLILESASTNQTSMYLCASSSEGAEQYFGPGTRLTVT.

The chain uses TRBV10-1 and TRBJ1-5; the D is unclear. Trimming left V 5 bases short and J 0 bases short, with 5 bases between. Germline CDR1 WNHNN, CDR2 SYGVQD (reference sequence). The CDR3 runs to 13 residues. The CDR3 coding sequence is TGCGCCAGCAGTCTAAATAGCAATCAGCCCCAGCATTTT. This encodes CASSLNSNQPQHF.

The V gene is TRBV16, the J gene TRBJ1-4, with D unclear. This CDR3 is built from 16 residues. The V end was cut by 0 bases, the J end by 3 bases, with 11 bases between. Germline V gene sequence: CDR1 KGHSY, CDR2 FQNENV. The CDR3: CASSQSTGYPNEKLFF. CDR3 DNA: TGTGCCAGCAGCCAATCGACGGGTTACCCTAATGAAAAACTGTTTTTT.

The rearrangement links TRBV15 to TRBJ1-1; TRBD1 agrees at 8 bases. The CDR3 has 17 amino acids. V lost 1 base and J lost 3; bases outside the gene matches: 10. Looked up from germline, CDR1 is LNHNV and CDR2 is YYDKDF (reference sequence). As DNA, the CDR3 is TGTGCCACCAGCAGAGCCCAATGGACAGGGATGGACACTGAAGCTTTCTTT. Translation gives CATSRAQWTGMDTEAFF. The variable domain in full, completed from reference TRBV15 and TRBJ1-1, reads DAMVIQNPRYQVTQFGKPVTLSCSQTLNHNVMYWYQQKSSQAPKLLFHYYDKDFNNEADTPDNFQSRRPNTSFCFLDIRSPGLGDTAMYLCATSRAQWTGMDTEAFFGQGTRLTVV.

The chain uses TRBV6-5 and TRBJ1-4; 8 bases are a match to TRBD1. Germline lookup yields CDR1 MNHEY and CDR2 SVGAGI. The junction had 11 bases not matched to a gene; V was cut back by 4 bases and J by 7 bases. The CDR3 is made up of 16 amino acids. The CDR3, as DNA: TGTGCCAGCAGTTCCCGCTCAGGACAGGGTGGTGAAAAACTGTTTTTT. It is translated as CASSSRSGQGGEKLFF.

J is TRBJ2-5 and V is TRBV7-9; a possible D gene is TRBD1 (5 bases). CDR3 length: 14 amino acids. With 7 bases removed from V and 5 bases from J, the gap between germline ends came to 17 bases. Germline V lookup: CDR1 SEHNR, CDR2 FQNEAQ (reference sequence). The CDR3 DNA follows: TGTGCCAGCACCCTAGGGGCAGCCAGGGAGACCCAGTACTTC. This encodes CASTLGAARETQYF.

The rearrangement joins TRBV19 to TRBJ1-1; perhaps TRBD1 as D (6 bases). The V gene lost 4 bases and the J gene lost 5 bases, with 14 bases spanning the gap. CDR1 and CDR2 from the germline V gene are LNHDA and SQIVND (reference sequence). The CDR3 contains 14 residues. CDR3 sequence: CASSSDRTATEAFF. DNA of the CDR3: TGTGCCAGTAGTAGTGACAGGACAGCTACTGAAGCTTTCTTT. The full variable domain, completed using reference TRBV19 and TRBJ1-1, is DGGITQSPKYLFRKEGQNVTLSCEQNLNHDAMYWYRQDPGQGLRLIYYSQIVNDFQKGDIAEGYSVSREKKESFPLTVTSAQKNPTAFYLCASSSDRTATEAFFGQGTRLTVV.

This chain links TRBV30 with TRBJ2-5, with D perhaps TRBD1 (5 bases). The assigned J gene may be wrong: the sequence end matches TRBJ2-7 better. This CDR3 comprises 13 residues. Germline loops: CDR1 GTSNPN, CDR2 SVGIG (reference sequence). DNA of the CDR3: TGTGCCTGGAAGGGCCAGGGAATCTACGAGCAGTACTTC. Translated, it gives CAWKGQGIYEQYF.

The chain has TRBV10-3 and TRBJ2-7, with 9 bases that match TRBD1. V lost 0 bases, J lost 7 bases, and 4 bases stayed unmatched. The germline V gene encodes CDR1 ENHRY and CDR2 SYGVKD. CDR3 length: 14 residues. CDR3 sequence: CAISESGTGREQYF. In DNA form, the CDR3 reads TGTGCCATCAGTGAGTCGGGGACAGGGAGGGAGCAGTACTTC.

This chain uses TRBV5-1 with TRBJ1-3, with D possibly matching TRBD1 (5 bases). This CDR3 contains 15 residues. Germline CDR1 reads SGHRS; CDR2 reads YFSETQ. V was pared by 0 bases and J by 2 bases, with 9 bases between. The CDR3 nucleotides read TGCGCCAGCAGCTTGGGGGGGGGAGCTGGAAACACCATATATTTT. Protein product: CASSLGGGAGNTIYF.

The chain combines TRBV2 with TRBJ1-2; D ambiguous. Germline lookup yields CDR1 SNHLY and CDR2 FYNNEI. The ends were cut back, 8 bases at V and 1 base at J, with 14 bases in the middle. This CDR3 comprises 14 residues. This CDR3 is CASQMENFNYGYTF. The CDR3 coding sequence is TGTGCCAGCCAGATGGAGAATTTTAACTATGGCTACACCTTC.

V and J are TRBV30 and TRBJ2-7; 8 bases fit TRBD1. Germline assignment: CDR1 GTSNPN and CDR2 SVGIG (reference sequence). The CDR3 is made up of 14 amino acids. The V segment lost 6 bases and the J segment 2 bases; nucleotides outside the gene matches: 9. The CDR3 nucleotides are TGTGCCTGTTATATACCGGGACAGGCCTACGAGCAGTACTTC. This gives the protein CACYIPGQAYEQYF.

The table lists this clone with a few counts. The chain employs TRBV11-1 and TRBJ1-1, with 7 bases lining up with TRBD1. CDR1 is SGHAT and CDR2 is FQDESV in the germline V gene (reference sequence). The CDR3 is 13 residues long. The V gene end was trimmed by 6 bases and the J gene end by 3 bases; junction bases not matched to a gene: 4. CDR3 nucleotide sequence: TGTGCCAGCAGAGACAGGGCTTACACTGAAGCTTTCTTT. Encoded protein: CASRDRAYTEAFF.

The rearrangement links TRBV5-4 to TRBJ2-7, with D maybe TRBD1 (7 bases). The V end lost 5 bases, the J end lost 1 base, and 16 bases lay between the germline ends. This CDR3 region has 15 residues. Germline V lookup: CDR1 SGHNT, CDR2 YYREEE (reference sequence). The CDR3 is CASRGGQTGSYEQYF. The CDR3, as DNA: TGTGCCAGCAGGGGGGGACAGACGGGATCCTACGAGCAGTACTTC.